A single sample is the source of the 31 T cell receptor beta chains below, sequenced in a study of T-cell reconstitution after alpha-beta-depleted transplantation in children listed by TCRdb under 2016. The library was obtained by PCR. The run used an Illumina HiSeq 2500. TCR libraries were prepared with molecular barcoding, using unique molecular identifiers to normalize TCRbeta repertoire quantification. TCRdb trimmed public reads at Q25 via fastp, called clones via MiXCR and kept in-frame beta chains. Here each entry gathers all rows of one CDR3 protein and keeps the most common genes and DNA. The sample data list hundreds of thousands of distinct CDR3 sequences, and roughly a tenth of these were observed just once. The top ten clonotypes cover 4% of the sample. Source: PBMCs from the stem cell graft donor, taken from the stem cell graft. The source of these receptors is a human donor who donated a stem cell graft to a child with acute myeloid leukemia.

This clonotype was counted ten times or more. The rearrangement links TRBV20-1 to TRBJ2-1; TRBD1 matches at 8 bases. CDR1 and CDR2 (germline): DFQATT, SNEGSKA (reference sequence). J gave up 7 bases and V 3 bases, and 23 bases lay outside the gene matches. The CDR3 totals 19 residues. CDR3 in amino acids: CSASPDDRGIFAALNEQFF. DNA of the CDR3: TGCAGTGCTAGTCCCGACGACAGGGGTATATTCGCGGCCTTAAATGAGCAGTTCTTC.

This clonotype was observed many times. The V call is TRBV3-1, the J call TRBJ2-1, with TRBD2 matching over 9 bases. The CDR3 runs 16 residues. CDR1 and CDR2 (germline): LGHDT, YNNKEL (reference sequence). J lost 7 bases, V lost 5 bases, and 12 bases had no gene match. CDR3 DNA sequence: TGTGCCAGCAGCTTCGTCCCAGCGGGAGGTCCGAATGAGCAGTTCTTC. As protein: CASSFVPAGGPNEQFF.

In DNA form, the CDR3 reads TGTGCCAGCAGCTCGCAGGGTCGCGGGGAGCAGTACTTC. Translating gives CASSSQGRGEQYF. The chain employs TRBV5-5 and TRBJ2-7; D is perhaps TRBD1 or TRBD2 (5 bases each). V lost 3 bases, J lost 7 bases, and 14 bases lay in between. The CDR3 is 13 residues long. The germline V gene has CDR1 SGHKS and CDR2 YYEKEE (reference sequence). The full variable domain, its missing parts supplied by reference TRBV5-5 and TRBJ2-7, is DAGVTQSPTHLIKTRGQQVTLRCSPISGHKSVSWYQQVLGQGPQFIFQYYEKEERGRGNFPDRFSARQFPNYSSELNVNALLLGDSALYLCASSSQGRGEQYFGPGTRLTVT.

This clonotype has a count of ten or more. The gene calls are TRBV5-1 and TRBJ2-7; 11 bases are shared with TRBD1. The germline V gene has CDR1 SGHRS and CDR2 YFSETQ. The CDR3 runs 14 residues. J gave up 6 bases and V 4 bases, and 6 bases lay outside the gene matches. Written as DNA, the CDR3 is TGCGCCAGCAGCACAGGACAGGGGGCGCTCGAGCAGTACTTC. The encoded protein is CASSTGQGALEQYF.

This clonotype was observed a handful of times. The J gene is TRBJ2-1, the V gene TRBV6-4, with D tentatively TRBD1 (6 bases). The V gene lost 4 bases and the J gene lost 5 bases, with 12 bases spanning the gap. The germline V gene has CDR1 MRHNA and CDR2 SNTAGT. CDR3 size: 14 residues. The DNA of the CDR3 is TGTGCCAGCAGTGCCCTGCAGGGGAACAATGAGCAGTTCTTC. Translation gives CASSALQGNNEQFF.

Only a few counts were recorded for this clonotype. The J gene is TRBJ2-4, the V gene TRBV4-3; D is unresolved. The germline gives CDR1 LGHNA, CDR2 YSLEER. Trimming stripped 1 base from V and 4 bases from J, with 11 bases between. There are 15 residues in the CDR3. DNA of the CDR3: TGCGCCAGCAGCCAAGTGGGGTCGGTAAAAAACATTCAGTACTTC. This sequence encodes CASSQVGSVKNIQYF.

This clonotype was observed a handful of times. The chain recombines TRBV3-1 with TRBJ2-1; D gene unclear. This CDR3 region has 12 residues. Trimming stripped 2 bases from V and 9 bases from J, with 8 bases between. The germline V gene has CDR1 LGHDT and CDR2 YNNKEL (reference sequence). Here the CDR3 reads CASSQIAPEQFF. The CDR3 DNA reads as TGTGCCAGCAGCCAAATCGCGCCTGAGCAGTTCTTC.

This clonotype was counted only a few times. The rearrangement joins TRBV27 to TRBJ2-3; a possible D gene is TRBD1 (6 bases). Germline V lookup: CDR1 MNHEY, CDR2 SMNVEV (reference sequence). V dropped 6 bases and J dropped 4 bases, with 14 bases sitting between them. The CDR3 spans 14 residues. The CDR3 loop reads CASRPGHPADTQYF. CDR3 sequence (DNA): TGTGCCAGCAGGCCGGGACATCCAGCAGATACGCAGTATTTT.

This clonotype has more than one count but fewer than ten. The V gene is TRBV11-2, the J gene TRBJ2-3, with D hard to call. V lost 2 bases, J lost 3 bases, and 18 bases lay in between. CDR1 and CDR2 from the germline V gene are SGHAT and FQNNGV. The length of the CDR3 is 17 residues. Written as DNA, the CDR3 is TGTGCCAGCAGCTTACCTAGGGTACCCCAGGCGACAGATACGCAGTATTTT. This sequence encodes CASSLPRVPQATDTQYF.

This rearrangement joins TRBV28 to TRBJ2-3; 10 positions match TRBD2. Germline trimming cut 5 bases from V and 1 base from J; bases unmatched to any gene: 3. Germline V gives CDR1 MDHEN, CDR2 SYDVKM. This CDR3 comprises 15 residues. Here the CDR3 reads CASSPAGGGTDTQYF. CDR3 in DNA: TGTGCCAGCAGTCCAGCGGGAGGGGGCACAGATACGCAGTATTTT.

DNA of the CDR3: TGTGCCAGCAGAAGACAGGGGAAAGGAAACACCATATATTTT. Translated: CASRRQGKGNTIYF. The chain joins TRBV6-1 to TRBJ1-3; TRBD1 agrees at 8 bases. CDR1 and CDR2 from the germline V gene are MNHNS and SASEGT. There are 14 residues in the CDR3. Trimming at V came to 6 bases and at J to 4 bases, leaving 5 bases not matched to a gene.

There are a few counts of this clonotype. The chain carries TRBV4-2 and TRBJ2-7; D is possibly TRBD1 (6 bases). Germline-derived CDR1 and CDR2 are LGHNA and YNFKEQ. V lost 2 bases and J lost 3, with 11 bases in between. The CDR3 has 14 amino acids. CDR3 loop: CASSQPDRDYEQYF. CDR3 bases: TGTGCCAGCAGCCAACCGGACAGAGACTACGAGCAGTACTTC.

The CDR3: CSARDQAGGSYEQYF. The CDR3 DNA sequence: TGCAGTGCTAGAGATCAAGCGGGAGGCTCCTACGAGCAGTACTTC. The chain couples TRBV20-1 to TRBJ2-7, with TRBD2 identical over 9 bases. J was trimmed by 0 bases and V by 0 bases; bases with no gene match: 3. Germline V gene lookup returns CDR1 DFQATT and CDR2 SNEGSKA (reference sequence). The CDR3 has 15 residues.

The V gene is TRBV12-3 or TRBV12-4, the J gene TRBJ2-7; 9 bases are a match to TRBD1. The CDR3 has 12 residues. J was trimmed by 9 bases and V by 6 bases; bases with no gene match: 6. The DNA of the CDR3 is TGTGCCAGCAGCAACAGGGGGCTCGTGCAGTACTTC. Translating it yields CASSNRGLVQYF.

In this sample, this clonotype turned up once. As DNA, the CDR3 is TGCAGCTCAACGCGGGAATGCAATGAGCAGTTCTTC. Its protein product is CSSTRECNEQFF. The chain is built from TRBV29-1 and TRBJ2-1; weak D call: TRBD2 (6 bases). The CDR3 contains 12 residues. Trimming shortened V by 8 bases and J by 6 bases, and 14 bases separated the two germline ends. The germline gives CDR1 SQVTM, CDR2 ANQGSEA.

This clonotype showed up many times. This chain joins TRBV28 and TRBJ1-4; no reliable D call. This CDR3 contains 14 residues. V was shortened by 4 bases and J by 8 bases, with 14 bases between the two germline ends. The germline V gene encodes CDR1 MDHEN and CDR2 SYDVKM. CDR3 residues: CASSYPLREEKLFF. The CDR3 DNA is TGTGCCAGCAGTTACCCTCTCCGGGAAGAAAAACTGTTTTTT.

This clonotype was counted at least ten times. CDR3 in DNA: TGCAGTGCTAGGACTAGAGGGACTAGCGGACCTTTGACCCAGTACTTC. It encodes CSARTRGTSGPLTQYF. This rearrangement joins TRBV20-1 to TRBJ2-5; 11 bases map to TRBD2. The V gene end was trimmed by 3 bases and the J gene end by 7 bases; junction bases not matched to a gene: 13. CDR1 and CDR2 from the germline V gene are DFQATT and SNEGSKA (reference sequence). This CDR3 has 16 residues.

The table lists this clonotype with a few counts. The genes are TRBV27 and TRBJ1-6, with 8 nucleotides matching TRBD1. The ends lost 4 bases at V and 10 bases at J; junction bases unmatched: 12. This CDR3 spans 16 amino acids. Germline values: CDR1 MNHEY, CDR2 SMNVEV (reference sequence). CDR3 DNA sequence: TGTGCCAGCAGTTCTCCAGCCCGACAGGGGAGCTCACCCCTCCACTTT. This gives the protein CASSSPARQGSSPLHF.

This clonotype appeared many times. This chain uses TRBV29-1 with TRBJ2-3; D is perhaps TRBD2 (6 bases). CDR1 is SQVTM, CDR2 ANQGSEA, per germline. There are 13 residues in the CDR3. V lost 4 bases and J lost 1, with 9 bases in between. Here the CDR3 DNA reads TGCAGCGTTGTACTAGCCCGCACAGATACGCAGTATTTT. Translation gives CSVVLARTDTQYF.

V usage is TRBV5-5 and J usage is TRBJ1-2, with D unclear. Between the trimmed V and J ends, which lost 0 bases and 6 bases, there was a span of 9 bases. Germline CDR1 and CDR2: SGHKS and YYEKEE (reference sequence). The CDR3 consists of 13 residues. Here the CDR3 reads CASSLVLGDGYTF. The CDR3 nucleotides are TGTGCCAGCAGCTTGGTCCTTGGGGATGGCTACACCTTC.

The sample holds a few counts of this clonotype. DNA of the CDR3: TGCAGCGTCCCGACTAGCGGGAGCGGCGAGCAGTACTTC. This gives the protein CSVPTSGSGEQYF. V gene TRBV29-1 combines with J gene TRBJ2-7; 12 bases align to TRBD2. V shed 6 bases, J shed 6 bases, and the junction held 6 bases outside the gene matches. CDR1 and CDR2 from the germline V gene are SQVTM and ANQGSEA. The CDR3 is 13 amino acids.

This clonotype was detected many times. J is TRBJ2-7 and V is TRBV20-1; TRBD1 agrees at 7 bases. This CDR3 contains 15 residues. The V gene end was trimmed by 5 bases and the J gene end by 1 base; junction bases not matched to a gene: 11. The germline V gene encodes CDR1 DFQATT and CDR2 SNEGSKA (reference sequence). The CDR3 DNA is TGCAGTGCTGTACAGACAGGGAGAAGTTCCTACGAGCAGTACTTC. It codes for CSAVQTGRSSYEQYF.

The CDR3 region has the DNA TGTGCCAGCAGCTCCCAGACTAGTGCGGGATACGAGCAGTACTTC. Protein: CASSSQTSAGYEQYF. The rearrangement joins TRBV7-2 to TRBJ2-7; a weak D match, TRBD2 (6 bases). CDR3 length: 15 amino acids. Trimming stripped 4 bases from V and 4 bases from J, with 17 bases between. Germline-derived CDR1 and CDR2 are SGHTA and FQGNSA.

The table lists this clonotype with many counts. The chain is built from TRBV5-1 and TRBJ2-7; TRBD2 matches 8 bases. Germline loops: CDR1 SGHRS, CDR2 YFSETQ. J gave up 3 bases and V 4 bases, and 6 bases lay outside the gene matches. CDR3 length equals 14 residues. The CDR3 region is CASSPGGLIYEQYF. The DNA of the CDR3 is TGCGCCAGCAGCCCGGGAGGGTTGATCTACGAGCAGTACTTC.

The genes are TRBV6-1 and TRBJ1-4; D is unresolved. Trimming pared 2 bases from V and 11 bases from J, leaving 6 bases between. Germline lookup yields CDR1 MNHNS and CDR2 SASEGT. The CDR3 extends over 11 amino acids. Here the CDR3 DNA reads TGTGCCAGCAGTGAAAGTGGTAAACTGTTTTTT. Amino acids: CASSESGKLFF.

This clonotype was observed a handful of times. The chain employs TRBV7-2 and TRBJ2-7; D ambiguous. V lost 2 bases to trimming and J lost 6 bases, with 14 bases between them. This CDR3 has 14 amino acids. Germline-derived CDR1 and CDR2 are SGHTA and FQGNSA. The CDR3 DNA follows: TGTGCCAGCAGCTTATCACATGGGCCGGCCGAGCAGTACTTC. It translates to CASSLSHGPAEQYF. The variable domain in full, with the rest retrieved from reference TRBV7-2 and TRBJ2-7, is GAGVSQSPSNKVTEKGKDVELRCDPISGHTALYWYRQSLGQGLEFLIYFQGNSAPDKSGLPSDRFSAERTGGSVSTLTIQRTQQEDSAVYLCASSLSHGPAEQYFGPGTRLTVT.

The CDR3 nucleotides are TGTGCCTGGAGTTCTAGGGGAGGGACTGAAGCTTTCTTT. Translating gives CAWSSRGGTEAFF. V and J are TRBV30 and TRBJ1-1, with a possible D match to TRBD1 (5 bases). The CDR3 spans 13 residues. With 2 bases removed from V and 5 bases from J, the gap between germline ends came to 12 bases. Looked up from germline, CDR1 is GTSNPN and CDR2 is SVGIG (reference sequence).

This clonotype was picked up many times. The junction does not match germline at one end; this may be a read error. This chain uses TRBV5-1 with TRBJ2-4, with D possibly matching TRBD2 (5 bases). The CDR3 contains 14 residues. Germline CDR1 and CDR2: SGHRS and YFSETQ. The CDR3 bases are TGCGCCAGCAGCCCCGGGCTAGCCAGAAACATTCAGTACTTC. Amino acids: CASSPGLARNIQYF. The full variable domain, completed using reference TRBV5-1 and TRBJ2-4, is KAGVTQTPRYLIKTRGQQVTLSCSPISGHRSVSWYQQTPGQGLQFLFEYFSETQRNKGNFPGRFSGRQFSNSRSEMNVSTLELGDSALYLCASSPGLARNIQYFGAGTRLSVL.

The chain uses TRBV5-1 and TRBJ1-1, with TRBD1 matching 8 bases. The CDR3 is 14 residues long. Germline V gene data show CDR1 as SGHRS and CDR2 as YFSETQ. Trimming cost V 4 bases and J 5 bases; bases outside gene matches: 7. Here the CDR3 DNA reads TGCGCCAGCAGCGCAGGGGGCAGATTTACTGAAGCTTTCTTT. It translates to CASSAGGRFTEAFF.

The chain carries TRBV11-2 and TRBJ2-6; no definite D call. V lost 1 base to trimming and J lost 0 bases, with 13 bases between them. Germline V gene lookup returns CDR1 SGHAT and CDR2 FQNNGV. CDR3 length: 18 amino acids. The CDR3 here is CASSLGGGRLSGANVLTF. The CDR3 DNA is TGTGCCAGCAGCTTAGGCGGCGGACGACTCTCTGGGGCCAACGTCCTGACTTTC.

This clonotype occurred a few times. The CDR3 loop reads CASSDQGGGGTEAFF. The CDR3 nucleotides read TGCGCCAGCAGTGACCAGGGGGGAGGCGGCACTGAAGCTTTCTTT. The V gene is TRBV5-1, the J gene TRBJ1-1; 7 bases are a match to TRBD1. Trimming at V came to 5 bases and at J to 4 bases, leaving 11 bases not matched to a gene. The CDR3 is 15 residues long. Germline V lookup: CDR1 SGHRS, CDR2 YFSETQ.